This entry concerns a single TCR beta chain. This sample was included in a study of blood T cell repertoires in COVID-19. Turning to the study itself: Sites in the United States, Italy and Spain provided acute and convalescent COVID-19 samples. T cells, B-cell-depleted T cells, or PBMCs supplied cDNA or gDNA.

The authors' processing: Estimation of nucleated cell counts was performed using reference gene primer amplification. The repertoire was sequenced with immunoSEQ multiplex PCR; TCRdb's copy has only in-frame clones and lacks some. That table supplies the V and J calls and clone size; D and trimming were determined from the DNA. The sample carries roughly 160,000 clones, roughly 84% recorded once. What was sequenced was peripheral blood. This sequence originates from a woman aged 55 to 70 with acute or convalescent COVID-19.

The CDR3 DNA follows: TGTGCCTGGAGTCAAGGGGAGGCAACTAATGAAAAACTGTTTTTT. Translation gives CAWSQGEATNEKLFF. The chain carries TRBV30 and TRBJ1-4, with D tentatively TRBD1 (5 bases). CDR1 is GTSNPN, CDR2 SVGIG, per germline (reference sequence). CDR3 size: 15 residues. V shed 2 bases and J shed 0 bases, with 10 bases lying between them.